Included here is one T cell receptor (beta chain) sequence, with context. The same CDR3 can be traced to other DNA sequences in this sample. The sample originates from a study of shared clonotypes between healthy human individuals. Overall study context: Researchers assigned three CD4 naive, three CD4 memory, two CD8 naive and one CD8 memory plate to each donor.

Assay: immunoSEQ multiplex PCR; the TCRdb copy retains only in-frame clones and omits some. The table lists over a million clones, around 75% of them singletons, with 1.5% in the top ten. The sequence derives from a man between 18 and 35 years old in good health. Sample: memory CD4+ T cells sorted from blood. Subset noted: CD45RA-negative fraction.

CDR3 nucleotide sequence: TGTGCCAGCAGCGTAGTGGCGAACACCGGGGAGCTGTTTTTT. Its translation is CASSVVANTGELFF. The chain recombines TRBV9 with TRBJ2-2; D gene ambiguous. The CDR3 sequence is 14 residues long. V lost 0 bases and J lost 0, with 3 bases in between. Germline assignment: CDR1 SGDLS and CDR2 YYNGEE.